This is a list of T cell receptor beta chains from one sample in a study of STAT5B mutations in CD4+ large granular lymphocyte leukemia. The repertoire was sequenced with immunoSEQ multiplex PCR; TCRdb's copy has only in-frame clones and lacks some. The sample contains about 40,000 clones, about 81% of which appear only once. Source material: CD4+ T cells from blood buffy coats. The receptors shown here come from a human donor in good health. CDR3s include the opening cysteine and the closing phenylalanine or tryptophan. D genes are given only for firm matches. Part of the rows lack a size; the others show once, few, many or a class for expanded clones.

J gene | clone size | D gene | V gene | CDR3 DNA | CDR3 protein
TRBJ1-6 | . | . | TRBV28 | TGTGCCAGCAGCCCCATCCTGGGGAGGTCACCCCTCCACTTT | CASSPILGRSPLHF
TRBJ1-2 | . | . | TRBV5-1 | TGCGCCAGCAGCACAGAGGGAGGGACCCTTCAGGGCTACACCTTC | CASSTEGGTLQGYTF
TRBJ2-3 | . | . | TRBV27 | TGTGCCAGCAGTTTATTTGGGGGGGATACGCAGTATTTT | CASSLFGGDTQYF
TRBJ2-5 | once | . | TRBV10-3 | TGTGCCATCAGTGAAGGGGCGGGGAGTGAAGAGACCCAGTACTTC | CAISEGAGSEETQYF
TRBJ2-7 | . | . | TRBV28 | TGTGCCAGCAGTTTAGATACCGATTCGGGCTACGAGCAGTACTTC | CASSLDTDSGYEQYF
TRBJ1-2 | . | TRBD1 | TRBV20-1 | TGCAGTGCTAGGGGACAGGGGGCGCCCACCTTC | CSARGQGAPTF
TRBJ1-6 | . | . | TRBV12-2 | TGTGCAAGTCGCTCGTTGGCTACAGGGCCAGCGTCTTATAATTCACCCCTCCACTTT | CASRSLATGPASYNSPLHF
TRBJ2-3 | . | . | TRBV7-9 | TGTGCCAGCAGCTTAAATAAGTATGGCCGGGAGCCGCAGTATTTT | CASSLNKYGREPQYF
TRBJ1-3 | . | TRBD1 | TRBV12-5 | TGTGCTAGTGGTTTGGTAGGCAGGGGGGGACTCTCTGGAAACACCATATATTTT | CASGLVGRGGLSGNTIYF
TRBJ2-7 | few | TRBD1 | TRBV30 | TGTGCCTGGAGTCCGCTCGACAGGGGGCAACAGTACTTC | CAWSPLDRGQQYF
TRBJ1-2 | . | TRBD1 | TRBV6-1 | TGTGCCAGCAGTGAAGCGTCAGGGGGCCTCTATGGCTACACCTTC | CASSEASGGLYGYTF
TRBJ2-7 | . | TRBD2 | TRBV6-5 | TGTGCCAGCAGTTTGGGACTAGCGGGAGGCCTCGGGGAGCAGTACTTC | CASSLGLAGGLGEQYF
TRBJ2-1 | . | TRBD2 | TRBV27 | TGTGCCAGCAGTCCCAAATTTATAGCGGGAGGGTACTATGAGCAGTTCTTC | CASSPKFIAGGYYEQFF
TRBJ2-5 | . | . | TRBV5-1 | TGCGCCAGCAGCTTGGGAGGGGGGAAAGAGACCCAGTACTTC | CASSLGGGKETQYF
TRBJ2-7 | . | TRBD1 | TRBV29-1 | TGCAGCGTAGGGACAGGGTCAACCTACGAGCAGTACTTC | CSVGTGSTYEQYF
TRBJ2-1 | . | TRBD2 | TRBV4-3 | TGCGCCAGCAGCCAAGGCACTAGCGGGGGGGCAAAGCAGTTCTTC | CASSQGTSGGAKQFF
TRBJ1-4 | . | . | TRBV15 | TGTGCCACCAGCAGGGGGGGGCACGGAGGGGGGGAAAAACTGTTTTTT | CATSRGGHGGGEKLFF
TRBJ2-3 | . | . | TRBV5-4 | TGTGCCAGCAGCTTGGGAAAGGGAAAGACTAGCACAGATACGCAGTATTTT | CASSLGKGKTSTDTQYF
TRBJ2-3 | . | TRBD2 | TRBV5-6 | TGTGCCAGCAGCACGAGCCTAGCGGGGGGCACAGATACGCAGTATTTT | CASSTSLAGGTDTQYF
TRBJ2-1 | . | . | TRBV6-1 | TGTGCCAGCAGTGAAGCAGATAGCGGACCTTACAATGAGCAGTTCTTC | CASSEADSGPYNEQFF
TRBJ2-3 | . | TRBD2 | TRBV10-1 | TGCGCCAGCAGCCCCGGGGCTAGCGGGCCCACAGATACGCAGTATTTT | CASSPGASGPTDTQYF
TRBJ2-1 | . | . | TRBV6-1 | TGTGCCAGCAGGATTATGAGGAATACCTACAATGAGCAGTTCTTC | CASRIMRNTYNEQFF
TRBJ2-3 | . | . | TRBV5-6 | TGTGCCAGCAGCTTGGACCTTCAACCCACAGATACGCAGTATTTT | CASSLDLQPTDTQYF
TRBJ2-7 | . | TRBD1 | TRBV5-1 | TGCGCCAGCAGCTGGACAGGGGTTCCCTACGAGCAGTACTTC | CASSWTGVPYEQYF
TRBJ2-7 | . | . | TRBV4-1 | TGCGCCAGCAGCCAATTCGACAGGCTGGGCGAGCAGTACTTC | CASSQFDRLGEQYF